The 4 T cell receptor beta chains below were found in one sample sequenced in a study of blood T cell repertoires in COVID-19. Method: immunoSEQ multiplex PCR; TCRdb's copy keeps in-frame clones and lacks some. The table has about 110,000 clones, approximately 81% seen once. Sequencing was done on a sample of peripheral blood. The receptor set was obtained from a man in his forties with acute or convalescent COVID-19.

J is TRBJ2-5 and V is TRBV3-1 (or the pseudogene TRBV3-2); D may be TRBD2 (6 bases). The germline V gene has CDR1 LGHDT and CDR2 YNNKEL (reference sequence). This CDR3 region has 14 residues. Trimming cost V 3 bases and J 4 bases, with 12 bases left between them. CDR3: CASSHWDSRETQYF. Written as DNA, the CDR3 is TGTGCCAGCAGCCATTGGGACTCTAGAGAGACCCAGTACTTC.

CDR3 residues: CAWTHAAGGWTPLHF. CDR3 nucleotide sequence: TGTGCCTGGACTCACGCGGCAGGGGGTTGGACACCCCTCCACTTT. The rearrangement joins TRBV30 to TRBJ1-6; 7 bases agree with TRBD1. The germline V gene has CDR1 GTSNPN and CDR2 SVGIG (reference sequence). Unmatched junction bases numbered 14, after V lost 4 bases and J lost 11 bases. The CDR3 is made up of 15 amino acids.

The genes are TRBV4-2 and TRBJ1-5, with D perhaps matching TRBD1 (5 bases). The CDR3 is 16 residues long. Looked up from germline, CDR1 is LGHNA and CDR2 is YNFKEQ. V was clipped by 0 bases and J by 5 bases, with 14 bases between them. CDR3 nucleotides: TGTGCCAGCAGCCAAGATGGGTCGGGGGGGGATCAGCCCCAGCATTTT. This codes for CASSQDGSGGDQPQHF.

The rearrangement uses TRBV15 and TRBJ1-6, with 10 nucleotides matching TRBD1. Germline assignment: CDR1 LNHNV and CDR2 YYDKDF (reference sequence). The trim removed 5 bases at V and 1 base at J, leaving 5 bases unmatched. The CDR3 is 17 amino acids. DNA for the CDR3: TGTGCCACCAGCGGAGGACAGGGGGTATCCTATAATTCACCCCTCCACTTT. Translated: CATSGGQGVSYNSPLHF.